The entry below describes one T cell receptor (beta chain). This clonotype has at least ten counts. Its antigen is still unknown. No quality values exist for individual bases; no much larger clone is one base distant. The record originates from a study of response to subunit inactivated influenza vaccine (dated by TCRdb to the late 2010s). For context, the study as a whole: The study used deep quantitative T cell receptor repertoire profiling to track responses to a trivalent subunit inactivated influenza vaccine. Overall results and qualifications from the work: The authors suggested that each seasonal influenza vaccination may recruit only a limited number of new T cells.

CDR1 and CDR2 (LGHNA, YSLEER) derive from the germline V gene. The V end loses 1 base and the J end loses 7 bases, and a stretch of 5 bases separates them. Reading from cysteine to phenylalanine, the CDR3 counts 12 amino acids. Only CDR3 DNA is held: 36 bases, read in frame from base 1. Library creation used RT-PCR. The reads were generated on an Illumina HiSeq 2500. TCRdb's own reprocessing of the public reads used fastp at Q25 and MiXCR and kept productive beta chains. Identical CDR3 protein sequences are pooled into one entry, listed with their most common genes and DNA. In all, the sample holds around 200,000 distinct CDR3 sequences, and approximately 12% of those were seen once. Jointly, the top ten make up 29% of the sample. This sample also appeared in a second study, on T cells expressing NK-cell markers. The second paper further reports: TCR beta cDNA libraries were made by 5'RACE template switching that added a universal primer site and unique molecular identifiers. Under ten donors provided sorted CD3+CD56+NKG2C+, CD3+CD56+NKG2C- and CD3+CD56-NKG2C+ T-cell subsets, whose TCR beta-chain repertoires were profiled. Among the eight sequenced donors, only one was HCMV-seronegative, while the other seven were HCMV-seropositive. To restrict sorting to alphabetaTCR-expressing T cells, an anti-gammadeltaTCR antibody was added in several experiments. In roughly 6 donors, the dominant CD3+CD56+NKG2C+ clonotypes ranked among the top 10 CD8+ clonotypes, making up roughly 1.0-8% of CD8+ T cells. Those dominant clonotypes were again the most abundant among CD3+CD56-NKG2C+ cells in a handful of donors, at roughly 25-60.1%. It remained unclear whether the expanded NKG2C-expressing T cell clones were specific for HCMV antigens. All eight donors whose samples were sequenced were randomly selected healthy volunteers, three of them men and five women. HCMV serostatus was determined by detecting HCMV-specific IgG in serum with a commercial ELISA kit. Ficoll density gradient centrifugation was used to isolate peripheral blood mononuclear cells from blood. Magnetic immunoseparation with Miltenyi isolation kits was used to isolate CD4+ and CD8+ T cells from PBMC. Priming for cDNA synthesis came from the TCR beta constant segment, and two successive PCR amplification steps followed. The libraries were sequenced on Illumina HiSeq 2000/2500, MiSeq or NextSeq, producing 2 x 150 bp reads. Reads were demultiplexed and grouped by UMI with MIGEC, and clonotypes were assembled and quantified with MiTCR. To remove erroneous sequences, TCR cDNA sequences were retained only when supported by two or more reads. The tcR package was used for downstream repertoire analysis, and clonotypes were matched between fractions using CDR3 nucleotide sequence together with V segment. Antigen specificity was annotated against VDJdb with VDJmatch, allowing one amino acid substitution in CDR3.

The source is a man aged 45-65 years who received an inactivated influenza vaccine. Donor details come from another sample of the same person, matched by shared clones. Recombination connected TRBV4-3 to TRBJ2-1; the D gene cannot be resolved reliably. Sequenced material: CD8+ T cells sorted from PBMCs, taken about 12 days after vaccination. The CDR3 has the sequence CASSQGRNEQFF. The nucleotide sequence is TGCGCCAGCAGCCAAGGGCGAAATGAGCAGTTCTTC.